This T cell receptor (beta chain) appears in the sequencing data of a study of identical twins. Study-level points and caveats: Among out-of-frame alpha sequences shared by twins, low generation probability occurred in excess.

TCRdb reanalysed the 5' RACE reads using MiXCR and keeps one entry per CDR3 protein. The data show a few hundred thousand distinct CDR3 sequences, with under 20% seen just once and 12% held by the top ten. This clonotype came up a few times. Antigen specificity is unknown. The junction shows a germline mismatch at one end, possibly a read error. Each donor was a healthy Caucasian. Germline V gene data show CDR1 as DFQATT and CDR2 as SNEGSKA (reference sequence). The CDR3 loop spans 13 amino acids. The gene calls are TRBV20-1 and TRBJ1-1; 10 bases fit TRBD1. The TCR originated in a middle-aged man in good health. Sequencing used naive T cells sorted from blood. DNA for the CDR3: TGCAGTGCCAGAGGACAGGGGGGGAGTGAAGCTTTCTTT. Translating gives CSARGQGGSEAFF.